Presented here are 20 T cell receptor beta chains from one specimen sequenced in a study of blood T cell repertoires in COVID-19. Assay used: immunoSEQ multiplex PCR; TCRdb lists only in-frame clones, some missing. The data contain about 290,000 clones, 75% to 90% of them singletons. The sample taken for sequencing was peripheral blood. The receptors stem from a woman in her twenties or thirties with active or convalescent COVID-19.

The rearrangement uses TRBV19 and TRBJ1-5, with 9 bases fitting TRBD1. This CDR3 comprises 16 residues. Germline V CDR1 and CDR2: LNHDA, SQIVND (reference sequence). Trimming cost V 5 bases and J 3 bases; bases outside gene matches: 8. The CDR3 protein is CASSAPDRGINQPQHF. CDR3 bases: TGTGCCAGTAGTGCGCCGGACAGGGGAATCAATCAGCCCCAGCATTTT. Combining the CDR3 with reference TRBV19 and TRBJ1-5 gives the whole variable domain DGGITQSPKYLFRKEGQNVTLSCEQNLNHDAMYWYRQDPGQGLRLIYYSQIVNDFQKGDIAEGYSVSREKKESFPLTVTSAQKNPTAFYLCASSAPDRGINQPQHFGDGTRLSIL.

The rearrangement joins TRBV7-9 to TRBJ2-5, with D tentatively TRBD2 (5 bases). The V gene lost 5 bases and the J gene lost 4 bases, with 5 bases spanning the gap. The V gene's germline CDR1 is SEHNR and CDR2 FQNEAQ (reference sequence). CDR3 length: 11 residues. The CDR3 loop reads CASSEGETQYF. The CDR3 nucleotides are TGTGCCAGCAGCGAGGGAGAGACCCAGTACTTC.

In this sample, this clone turned up once. CDR3 protein: CASSQDPPYRDRDMKGTEAFF. CDR3 DNA sequence: TGCGCCAGCAGCCAAGACCCCCCTTACCGGGACAGGGATATGAAGGGCACTGAAGCTTTCTTT. The V and J genes are TRBV4-3 and TRBJ1-1; 9 bases are a match to TRBD1. Trimming cost V 0 bases and J 4 bases; bases outside gene matches: 21. The CDR3 is 21 amino acids. Looked up from germline, CDR1 is LGHNA and CDR2 is YSLEER.

The gene calls are TRBV10-2 and TRBJ1-3; tentative D call: TRBD1 (6 bases). Deletions cut 0 bases from V and 0 bases from J, with 6 bases between. The CDR3 sequence is 15 residues long. Germline CDR1 is WSHSY and CDR2 is SAAADI. For the CDR3, the DNA is TGCGCCAGCAGTGAGTCGACAGGCTCTGGAAACACCATATATTTT. It encodes CASSESTGSGNTIYF.

This rearrangement joins TRBV28 to TRBJ1-1; TRBD1 matches at 7 bases. With V trimmed by 6 bases and J by 5 bases, 9 bases remained unmatched. Looked up from germline, CDR1 is MDHEN and CDR2 is SYDVKM. This CDR3 comprises 14 residues. The CDR3 sequence is CASSRTGAATEAFF. Written as DNA, the CDR3 is TGTGCCAGCAGCCGAACAGGGGCCGCGACTGAAGCTTTCTTT.

The CDR3 DNA reads as TGTGCCAGCAGTGAGGACAGGGGGCATGGAGAGACCCAGTACTTC. It codes for CASSEDRGHGETQYF. This chain uses TRBV6-1 with TRBJ2-5; 11 nucleotides align to TRBD1. V was pared by 3 bases and J by 4 bases, with 4 bases of the junction left unmatched. CDR3 length: 15 residues. In germline, CDR1 is MNHNS, CDR2 SASEGT.

V gene TRBV7-6 combines with J gene TRBJ2-3, with 11 positions matching TRBD2. V lost 5 bases to trimming and J lost 3 bases; unmatched junction nucleotides: 7. The CDR3 covers 16 residues. In germline, CDR1 is SGHVS, CDR2 FNYEAQ. CDR3 residues: CASSPLAGGGTDTQYF. The CDR3 DNA is TGTGCCAGCAGCCCCCTAGCGGGGGGAGGGACAGATACGCAGTATTTT.

This chain joins TRBV2 and TRBJ1-5, with TRBD1 identical over 7 bases. Germline trimming cut 4 bases from V and 7 bases from J; bases unmatched to any gene: 4. This CDR3 has 13 residues. CDR1 is SNHLY, CDR2 FYNNEI, per germline. The CDR3 DNA sequence: TGTGCCAGCAGTGCTCGACAGGGCCAGCCCCAGCATTTT. Translating gives CASSARQGQPQHF.

The V gene is TRBV7-8, the J gene TRBJ2-7; D remains unclear. Germline loops: CDR1 SGHVS, CDR2 FQNEAQ. V lost 7 bases to trimming and J lost 3 bases, with 13 bases between them. The CDR3 loop spans 13 amino acids. The CDR3 is CASTPHILYEQYF. Written as DNA, the CDR3 is TGTGCCAGCACCCCACATATCCTCTACGAGCAGTACTTC.

This clone was seen a single time. The chain links TRBV7-2 to TRBJ2-3; 9 bases map to TRBD1. CDR3 length: 15 residues. After removal of 6 bases from V and 4 bases from J, the junction contained 8 bases not matched to a gene. Per germline, CDR1 SGHTA and CDR2 FQGNSA. The CDR3 DNA is TGTGCCAGCAGACAATCCGGGACAGGGCCAGATACGCAGTATTTT. As protein: CASRQSGTGPDTQYF.

The chain combines TRBV30 with TRBJ2-3; 7 bases fit TRBD2. Germline CDR1 reads GTSNPN; CDR2 reads SVGIG (reference sequence). This CDR3 is 15 amino acids long. Losses at the gene ends were 4 bases for V and 1 base for J; bases not matched to a gene: 8. This chain's CDR3 is CAWNLGRGGTDTQYF. The DNA of the CDR3 is TGTGCCTGGAACCTCGGCCGGGGGGGCACAGATACGCAGTATTTT.

The chain links TRBV6-2 or TRBV6-3 to TRBJ2-7; tentatively, D is TRBD1 (7 bases). The ends were cut back, 5 bases at V and 9 bases at J, with 17 bases in the middle. Looked up from germline, CDR1 is MNHEY and CDR2 is SVGEGT. This CDR3 has 13 residues. The CDR3 nucleotides read TGTGCCAGCAGTACGGGACAGAGTAGCGGGCAGTACTTC. Its translation is CASSTGQSSGQYF.

V usage is TRBV30 and J usage is TRBJ2-1, with D possibly TRBD2 on 6 matching bases. The CDR3 extends over 15 amino acids. V gave up 2 bases and J gave up 2 bases, with 13 bases separating them. Looked up from germline, CDR1 is GTSNPN and CDR2 is SVGIG (reference sequence). CDR3 sequence: CAWSPGLPTYNEQFF. The CDR3 DNA sequence: TGTGCCTGGAGTCCGGGACTCCCCACCTACAATGAGCAGTTCTTC.

J is TRBJ2-1 and V is TRBV5-8; TRBD1 matches at 7 bases. This CDR3 comprises 14 residues. The V segment lost 4 bases and the J segment 5 bases; nucleotides outside the gene matches: 6. Germline CDR1 and CDR2: SGHTS and YDEGEE. The CDR3 region is CASSRQDRHNEQFF. The CDR3 DNA follows: TGTGCCAGCAGCCGGCAGGACAGGCACAATGAGCAGTTCTTC.

The chain carries TRBV5-4 and TRBJ2-7, with 10 bases aligning to TRBD1. Unmatched junction bases numbered 13, after V lost 5 bases and J lost 5 bases. Looked up from germline, CDR1 is SGHNT and CDR2 is YYREEE (reference sequence). The CDR3 covers 16 residues. The CDR3 bases are TGTGCCAGCAGAACTGGTGGCGGGACAGGGGCCCACGAGCAGTACTTC. It codes for CASRTGGGTGAHEQYF. Variable domain in full (rest from reference TRBV5-4 and TRBJ2-7): ETGVTQSPTHLIKTRGQQVTLRCSSQSGHNTVSWYQQALGQGPQFIFQYYREEENGRGNFPPRFSGLQFPNYSSELNVNALELDDSALYLCASRTGGGTGAHEQYFGPGTRLTVT.

The CDR3, as DNA: TGTGCCTGGAGTCCCGCCAGGGGGCGCACTAATGAAAAACTGTTTTTT. It specifies CAWSPARGRTNEKLFF. The J gene is TRBJ1-4, the V gene TRBV30, with 8 bases fitting TRBD1. This CDR3 contains 16 residues. CDR1 and CDR2 from the germline V gene are GTSNPN and SVGIG (reference sequence). V shed 2 bases and J 2 bases; nucleotides not matched to a gene: 7.

The CDR3 bases are TGTGCCATCAGTGAGTCACTAGCGGCCTACGAGCAGTACTTC. It codes for CAISESLAAYEQYF. The chain is built from TRBV10-3 and TRBJ2-7, with 8 bases aligning to TRBD2. Germline assignment: CDR1 ENHRY and CDR2 SYGVKD. The CDR3 runs 14 residues. With V trimmed by 0 bases and J by 2 bases, 0 bases remained unmatched.

The rearrangement joins TRBV27 to TRBJ2-5; the match to TRBD1 covers 9 bases. V was clipped by 8 bases and J by 3 bases; unmatched bases: 4. Germline CDR1 and CDR2: MNHEY and SMNVEV (reference sequence). CDR3 length: 13 amino acids. CDR3: CASGRTGEETQYF. The CDR3 DNA sequence: TGTGCCAGCGGGAGGACAGGGGAAGAGACCCAGTACTTC.

Written as DNA, the CDR3 is TGTGCCAGCAGTGAGGGAGGAGGGGTAGGCTACACCTTC. Protein product: CASSEGGGVGYTF. This chain connects TRBV2 to TRBJ1-2; TRBD1 might be the D (5 bases). V shed 3 bases and J shed 8 bases, with 13 bases lying between them. Germline values: CDR1 SNHLY, CDR2 FYNNEI. The CDR3 runs to 13 residues.

The CDR3, as DNA: TGTGCCAGCAGCTTAGTTCGGGGGGGGCGAGTCAATGAGCAGTTCTTC. This encodes CASSLVRGGRVNEQFF. The chain combines TRBV7-8 with TRBJ2-1; 8 nucleotides match TRBD2. Looked up from germline, CDR1 is SGHVS and CDR2 is FQNEAQ. Unmatched junction bases numbered 8, after V lost 1 base and J lost 6 bases. CDR3 length: 16 residues.